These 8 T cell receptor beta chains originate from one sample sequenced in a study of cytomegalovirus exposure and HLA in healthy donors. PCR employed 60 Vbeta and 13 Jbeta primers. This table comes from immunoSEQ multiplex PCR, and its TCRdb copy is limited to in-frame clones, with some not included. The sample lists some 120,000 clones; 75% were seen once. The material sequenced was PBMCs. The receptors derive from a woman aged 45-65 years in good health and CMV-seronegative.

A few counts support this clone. CDR3 sequence (DNA): TGTGCCAGCAGCGGCGACAGAAACGAGCAGTACTTC. Residues: CASSGDRNEQYF. The chain joins TRBV11-3 to TRBJ2-7, with D perhaps TRBD1 (5 bases). Germline lookup yields CDR1 SGHNT and CDR2 YENEEA. V lost 5 bases and J lost 5, with 10 bases in between. The CDR3 consists of 12 residues.

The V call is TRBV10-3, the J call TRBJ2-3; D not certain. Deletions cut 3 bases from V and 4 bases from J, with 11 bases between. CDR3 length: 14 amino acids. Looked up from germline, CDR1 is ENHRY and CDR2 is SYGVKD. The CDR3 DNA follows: TGTGCCATCAGTGAAGGAGTTACGGCAGATACGCAGTATTTT. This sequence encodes CAISEGVTADTQYF.

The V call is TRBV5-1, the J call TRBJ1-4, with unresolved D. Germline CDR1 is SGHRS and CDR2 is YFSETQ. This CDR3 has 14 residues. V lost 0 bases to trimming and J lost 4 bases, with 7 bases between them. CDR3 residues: CASSLDNYNEKLFF. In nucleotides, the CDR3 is TGCGCCAGCAGCTTGGATAACTATAATGAAAAACTGTTTTTT.

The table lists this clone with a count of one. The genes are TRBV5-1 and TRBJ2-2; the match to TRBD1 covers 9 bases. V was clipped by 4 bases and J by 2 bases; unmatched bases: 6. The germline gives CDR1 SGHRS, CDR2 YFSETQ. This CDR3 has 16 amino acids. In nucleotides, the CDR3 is TGCGCCAGCAGCCACCAGACAGGGGGTAACACCGGGGAGCTGTTTTTT. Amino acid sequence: CASSHQTGGNTGELFF.

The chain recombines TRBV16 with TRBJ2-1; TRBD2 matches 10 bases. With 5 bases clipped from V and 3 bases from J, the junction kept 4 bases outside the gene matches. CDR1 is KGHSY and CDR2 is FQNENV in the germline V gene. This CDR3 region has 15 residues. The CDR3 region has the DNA TGTGCCAGCAGCGTAGCGGGAGGATACTACAATGAGCAGTTCTTC. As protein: CASSVAGGYYNEQFF.

The DNA for the CDR3 is TGTGCCAGCAGCTTTAGCGGGAGCTGGGCCGGGGAGCTGTTTTTT. This translates into CASSFSGSWAGELFF. The V gene is TRBV5-5, the J gene TRBJ2-2; the match to TRBD2 covers 9 bases. V lost 2 bases, J lost 6 bases, and 5 bases stayed unmatched. Germline V CDR1 and CDR2: SGHKS, YYEKEE (reference sequence). This CDR3 comprises 15 residues.

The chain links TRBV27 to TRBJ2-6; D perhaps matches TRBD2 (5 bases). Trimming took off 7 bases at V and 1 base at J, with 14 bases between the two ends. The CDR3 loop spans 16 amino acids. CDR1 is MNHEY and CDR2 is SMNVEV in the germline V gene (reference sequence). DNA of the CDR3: TGTGCCAGCACGGGGTCTTCGACGTCTGGGGCCAACGTCCTGACTTTC. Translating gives CASTGSSTSGANVLTF. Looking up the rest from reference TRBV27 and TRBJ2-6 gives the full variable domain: EAQVTQNPRYLITVTGKKLTVTCSQNMNHEYMSWYRQDPGLGLRQIYYSMNVEVTDKGDVPEGYKVSRKEKRNFPLILESPSPNQTSLYFCASTGSSTSGANVLTFGAGSRLTVL.

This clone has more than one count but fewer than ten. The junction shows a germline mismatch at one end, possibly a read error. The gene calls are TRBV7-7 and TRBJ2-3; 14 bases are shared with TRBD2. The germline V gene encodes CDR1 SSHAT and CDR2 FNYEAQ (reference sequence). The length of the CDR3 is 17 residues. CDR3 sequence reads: CASSLGLAGGGTDTQYF. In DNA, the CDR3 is TGTGCTAGCAGCTTAGGACTAGCGGGAGGTGGTACAGATACGCAGTATTTT.